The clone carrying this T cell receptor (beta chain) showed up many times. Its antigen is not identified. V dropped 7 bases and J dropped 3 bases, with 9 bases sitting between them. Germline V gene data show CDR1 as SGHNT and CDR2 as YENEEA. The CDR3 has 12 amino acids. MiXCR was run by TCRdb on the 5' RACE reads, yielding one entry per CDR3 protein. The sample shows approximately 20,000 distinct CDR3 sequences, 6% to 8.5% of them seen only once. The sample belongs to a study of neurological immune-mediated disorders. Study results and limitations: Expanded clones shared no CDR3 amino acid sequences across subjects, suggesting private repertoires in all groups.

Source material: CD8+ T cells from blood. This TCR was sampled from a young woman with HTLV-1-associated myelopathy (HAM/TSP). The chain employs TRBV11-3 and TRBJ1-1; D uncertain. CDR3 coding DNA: TGTGCCAGCACCCTGGATGACACTGAAGCTTTCTTT. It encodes CASTLDDTEAFF.